The 2 T cell receptor beta chains given below trace back to one sample, sequenced in a study of cytomegalovirus exposure and HLA in healthy donors. 60 Vbeta and 13 Jbeta primers were used in PCR. Sequencing used immunoSEQ multiplex PCR; TCRdb keeps in-frame clones, though not all of them. The sample has around 150,000 clones. Sequenced input: PBMCs. All receptors come from a man in his forties in good health and CMV-seronegative.

The chain carries TRBV27 and TRBJ2-2; 8 positions agree with TRBD1. Looked up from germline, CDR1 is MNHEY and CDR2 is SMNVEV (reference sequence). V gave up 3 bases and J gave up 1 base; unmatched junction bases: 7. The CDR3 has 17 residues. Here the CDR3 DNA reads TGTGCCAGCAGTTTCTCCTACGGGACAGGGAACACCGGGGAGCTGTTTTTT. Translation: CASSFSYGTGNTGELFF.

Written as DNA, the CDR3 is TGTGCCAGTAGCTTCGGGACAGGGGGTTTCGAGCAGTACTTC. It encodes CASSFGTGGFEQYF. The chain uses TRBV19 and TRBJ2-7, with 11 bases lining up with TRBD1. Germline assignment: CDR1 LNHDA and CDR2 SQIVND (reference sequence). The V gene end was trimmed by 6 bases and the J gene end by 6 bases; junction bases not matched to a gene: 7. The CDR3 sequence is 14 residues long.